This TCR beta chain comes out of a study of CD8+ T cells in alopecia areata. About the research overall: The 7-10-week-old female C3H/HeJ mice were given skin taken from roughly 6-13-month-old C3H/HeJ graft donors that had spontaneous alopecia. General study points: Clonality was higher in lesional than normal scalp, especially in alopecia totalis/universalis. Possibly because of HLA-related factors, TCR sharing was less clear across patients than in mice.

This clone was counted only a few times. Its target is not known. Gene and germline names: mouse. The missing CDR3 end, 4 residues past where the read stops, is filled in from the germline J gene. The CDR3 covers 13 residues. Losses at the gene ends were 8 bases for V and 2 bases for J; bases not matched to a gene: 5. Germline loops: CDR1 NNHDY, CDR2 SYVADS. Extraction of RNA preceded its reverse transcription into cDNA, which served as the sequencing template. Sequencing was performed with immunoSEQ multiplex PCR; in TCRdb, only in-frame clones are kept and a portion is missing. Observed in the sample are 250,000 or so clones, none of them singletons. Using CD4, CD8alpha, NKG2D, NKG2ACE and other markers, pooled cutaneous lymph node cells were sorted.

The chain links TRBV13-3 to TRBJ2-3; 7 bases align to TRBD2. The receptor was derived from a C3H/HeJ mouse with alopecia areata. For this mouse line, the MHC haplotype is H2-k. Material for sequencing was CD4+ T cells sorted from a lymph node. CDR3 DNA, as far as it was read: TGTGCCAGTACGACTGGGATTGCAGAA. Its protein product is CASTTGIAE. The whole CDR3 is CASTTGIAETLYF.